These T cell receptor beta chains were read from a single sample in a study of T cell responses to AZD1222 COVID-19 vaccine. The data were produced by immunoSEQ multiplex PCR, yet TCRdb's version contains in-frame clones alone and is incomplete. The sample comprises 200,000 or so clones, about 94% of which are singletons, and roughly 1% rests with the top ten. Sequences were derived from peripheral blood, sampled 28 days after the second AZD1222 dose. These receptors all stem from an adult who received the AZD1222 COVID-19 vaccine. Both conserved end residues are part of each CDR3. The order of the fields is D gene, clone size, V gene, J gene, CDR3 protein, CDR3 DNA. A D gene is named only where the DNA matches it firmly. Clone size appears in some rows only: once, few, many, or a class for an expanded clone.

D: .
size: .
V: TRBV7-2
J: TRBJ1-1
CDR3: CASSSGAGTEAFF
DNA: TGTGCCAGCAGCTCGGGGGCAGGCACTGAAGCTTTCTTT

D: .
size: .
V: TRBV30
J: TRBJ2-5
CDR3: CAWSVPAQETQYF
DNA: TGTGCCTGGAGTGTACCTGCTCAAGAGACCCAGTACTTC

D: .
size: .
V: TRBV15
J: TRBJ2-2
CDR3: CATSREGQGLAGELFF
DNA: TGTGCCACCAGCAGAGAGGGCCAGGGACTTGCCGGGGAGCTGTTTTTT

D: .
size: once
V: TRBV12-3/TRBV12-4
J: TRBJ1-2
CDR3: CASSLQGSYGYTF
DNA: TGTGCCAGCAGTTTACAGGGCTCCTATGGCTACACCTTC

D: TRBD1
size: once
V: TRBV2
J: TRBJ2-7
CDR3: CASSERTGTPEQYF
DNA: TGTGCCAGCAGTGAAAGGACAGGGACCCCCGAGCAGTACTTC

D: .
size: .
V: TRBV18
J: TRBJ1-3
CDR3: CASSEAPEGAGNTIYF
DNA: TGTGCCAGCTCAGAAGCCCCTGAAGGGGCTGGAAACACCATATATTTT

D: .
size: once
V: TRBV28
J: TRBJ1-4
CDR3: CASGGGASHVGPIREKLFF
DNA: TGTGCCAGCGGGGGGGGTGCTTCTCATGTCGGTCCGATTCGTGAAAAACTGTTTTTT

D: .
size: .
V: TRBV7-3
J: TRBJ1-6
CDR3: CASSSGTAYNSPLHF
DNA: TGTGCCAGCAGCTCGGGGACGGCGTATAATTCACCCCTCCACTTT

D: .
size: .
V: TRBV7-3
J: TRBJ2-3
CDR3: CASSTHLGPDTQYF
DNA: TGTGCCAGCAGCACCCATTTGGGCCCAGATACGCAGTATTTT

D: .
size: .
V: TRBV19
J: TRBJ2-7
CDR3: CASSITGGSYEQYF
DNA: TGTGCCAGTAGTATAACTGGGGGCAGTTACGAGCAGTACTTC

D: .
size: .
V: TRBV9
J: TRBJ2-2
CDR3: CASSGENTGELFF
DNA: TGTGCCAGCAGCGGAGAAAACACCGGGGAGCTGTTTTTT

D: .
size: .
V: TRBV6-2/TRBV6-3
J: TRBJ2-3
CDR3: CASSRGPNTDTQYF
DNA: TGTGCCAGCAGCAGGGGACCGAACACAGATACGCAGTATTTT

D: .
size: .
V: TRBV2
J: TRBJ1-4
CDR3: CASVQGRGSLRNEKLFF
DNA: TGTGCCAGCGTCCAGGGAAGAGGTAGCCTACGTAATGAAAAACTGTTTTTT

D: .
size: .
V: TRBV6-5
J: TRBJ1-2
CDR3: CASSQRRSANYGYTF
DNA: TGTGCCAGCAGTCAAAGAAGGTCAGCTAACTATGGCTACACCTTC

D: TRBD2
size: .
V: TRBV5-5
J: TRBJ2-1
CDR3: CASSLRLAGGSEQFF
DNA: TGTGCCAGCAGCTTACGTCTAGCGGGGGGAAGTGAGCAGTTCTTC

D: .
size: .
V: TRBV2
J: TRBJ1-1
CDR3: CASSLTGNTEAFF
DNA: TGTGCCAGCAGCCTTACGGGGAACACTGAAGCTTTCTTT

D: .
size: .
V: TRBV5-1
J: TRBJ1-5
CDR3: CASSLRGNQPQHF
DNA: TGCGCCAGCAGCTTGCGGGGGAATCAGCCCCAGCATTTT

D: .
size: .
V: TRBV7-9
J: TRBJ2-3
CDR3: CASSGGFTDTQYF
DNA: TGTGCCAGCAGCGGGGGTTTCACAGATACGCAGTATTTT

D: .
size: .
V: TRBV10-1
J: TRBJ1-1
CDR3: CASSEQRTGGNTEAFF
DNA: TGCGCCAGCAGTGAGCAGAGGACGGGGGGTAACACTGAAGCTTTCTTT

D: .
size: .
V: TRBV20-1
J: TRBJ2-7
CDR3: CSASGQPYEQYF
DNA: TGCAGTGCAAGTGGACAGCCCTACGAGCAGTACTTC

D: TRBD2
size: .
V: TRBV9
J: TRBJ2-2
CDR3: CASSGSGSTGELFF
DNA: TGTGCCAGCAGCGGTAGCGGGTCCACCGGGGAGCTGTTTTTT

D: TRBD1
size: .
V: TRBV19
J: TRBJ2-7
CDR3: CASSIWRAQGSYEQYF
DNA: TGTGCCAGTAGTATTTGGCGCGCACAGGGGTCCTACGAGCAGTACTTC

D: .
size: .
V: TRBV9
J: TRBJ2-7
CDR3: CASSPGDTTYEQYF
DNA: TGTGCCAGCAGCCCTGGGGACACCACCTACGAGCAGTACTTC

D: .
size: .
V: TRBV21-1
J: TRBJ2-7
CDR3: CASSDRDRSSRHF
DNA: TGTGCCAGCAGCGACCGGGACAGGTCCTCGCGGCACTTC

D: TRBD2
size: .
V: TRBV5-3
J: TRBJ2-7
CDR3: CARSLERGVSYEQYF
DNA: TGTGCCAGAAGTTTGGAGCGGGGGGTGTCCTACGAGCAGTACTTC

D: .
size: .
V: TRBV12-3/TRBV12-4
J: TRBJ2-2
CDR3: CASTRRGELFF
DNA: TGTGCCAGCACCCGGAGGGGGGAGCTGTTTTTT

D: .
size: .
V: TRBV6-5
J: TRBJ2-3
CDR3: CASSPPVGPDTQYF
DNA: TGTGCCAGCAGTCCCCCCGTAGGCCCAGATACGCAGTATTTT

D: .
size: .
V: TRBV9
J: TRBJ2-4
CDR3: CASSVGGGGKNIQYF
DNA: TGTGCCAGCAGCGTAGGCGGGGGCGGCAAAAACATTCAGTACTTC

D: .
size: .
V: TRBV5-4
J: TRBJ2-3
CDR3: CASSLPKSADTQYF
DNA: TGTGCCAGCAGCTTGCCAAAAAGTGCAGATACGCAGTATTTT

D: .
size: .
V: TRBV4-3
J: TRBJ2-7
CDR3: CASSQTNGIDEQYF
DNA: TGCGCCAGCAGCCAAACGAACGGTATAGACGAGCAGTACTTC

D: .
size: .
V: TRBV5-8
J: TRBJ2-7
CDR3: CASSRRWLPRGEQYF
DNA: TGTGCCAGCAGCAGGCGTTGGCTCCCAAGGGGCGAGCAGTACTTC

D: TRBD1
size: .
V: TRBV3-1/TRBV3-2
J: TRBJ1-2
CDR3: CASTSLDRDNGYTF
DNA: TGTGCCAGCACCTCATTGGACAGGGACAATGGCTACACCTTC

D: .
size: .
V: TRBV5-8
J: TRBJ2-7
CDR3: CASSFPGAYEQYF
DNA: TGTGCCAGCAGCTTCCCGGGGGCGTACGAGCAGTACTTC

D: .
size: .
V: TRBV10-3
J: TRBJ1-2
CDR3: CAISESALNYGYTF
DNA: TGTGCCATCAGTGAGTCCGCCCTCAACTATGGCTACACCTTC

D: TRBD2
size: .
V: TRBV7-2
J: TRBJ2-1
CDR3: CASSPRLAGGEQFF
DNA: TGTGCCAGCAGCCCTAGACTAGCGGGGGGAGAGCAGTTCTTC

D: .
size: .
V: TRBV9
J: TRBJ1-2
CDR3: CASSVAVGQPRESGYTF
DNA: TGTGCCAGCAGCGTAGCGGTGGGGCAGCCTCGGGAGAGTGGCTACACCTTC

D: TRBD2
size: .
V: TRBV6-2/TRBV6-3
J: TRBJ2-2
CDR3: CASSYPRGLAGGRRNTGELFF
DNA: TGTGCCAGCAGTTACCCCCGCGGACTAGCGGGGGGGCGTCGGAACACCGGGGAGCTGTTTTTT

D: .
size: .
V: TRBV6-5
J: TRBJ1-5
CDR3: CASTERGDQPQHF
DNA: TGTGCCAGCACCGAGCGAGGGGATCAGCCCCAGCATTTT

D: .
size: .
V: TRBV7-9
J: TRBJ1-2
CDR3: CASSLVPNYGYTF
DNA: TGTGCCAGCAGCTTAGTACCGAACTATGGCTACACCTTC

D: .
size: once
V: TRBV12-3/TRBV12-4
J: TRBJ1-1
CDR3: CASSNRVTTEAFF
DNA: TGTGCCAGCAGTAACAGGGTAACCACTGAAGCTTTCTTT

D: TRBD2
size: .
V: TRBV7-9
J: TRBJ2-1
CDR3: CASSTILAGGAWVGNEQFF
DNA: TGTGCCAGCAGCACGATACTAGCGGGGGGCGCCTGGGTGGGCAATGAGCAGTTCTTC

D: TRBD1
size: .
V: TRBV28
J: TRBJ1-2
CDR3: CASSPGTGAPYGYTF
DNA: TGTGCCAGCAGTCCCGGGACAGGGGCGCCCTATGGCTACACCTTC

D: .
size: .
V: TRBV5-1
J: TRBJ2-5
CDR3: CASSRYRETQYF
DNA: TGCGCCAGCAGTCGGTATCGGGAGACCCAGTACTTC

D: TRBD1
size: .
V: TRBV19
J: TRBJ2-2
CDR3: CASRTGSSPLFF
DNA: TGTGCCAGCCGGACAGGGTCCAGTCCGCTGTTTTTT